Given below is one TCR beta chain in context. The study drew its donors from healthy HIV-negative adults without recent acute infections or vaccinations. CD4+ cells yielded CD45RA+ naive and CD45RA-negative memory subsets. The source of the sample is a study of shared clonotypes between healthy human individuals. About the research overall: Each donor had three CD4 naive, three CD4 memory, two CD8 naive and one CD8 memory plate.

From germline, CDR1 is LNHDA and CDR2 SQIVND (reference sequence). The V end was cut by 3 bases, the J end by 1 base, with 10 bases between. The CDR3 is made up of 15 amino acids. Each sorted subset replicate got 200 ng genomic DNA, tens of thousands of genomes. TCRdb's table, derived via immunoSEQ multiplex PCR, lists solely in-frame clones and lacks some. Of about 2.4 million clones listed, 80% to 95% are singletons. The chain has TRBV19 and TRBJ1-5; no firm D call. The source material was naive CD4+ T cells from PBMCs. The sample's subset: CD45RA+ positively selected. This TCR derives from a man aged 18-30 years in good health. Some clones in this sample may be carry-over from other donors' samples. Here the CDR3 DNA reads TGTGCCAGTAGTATCGGTTGGATAAGCAATCAGCCCCAGCATTTT. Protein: CASSIGWISNQPQHF.